This T cell receptor (beta chain) was profiled in a study of regulatory T cells in long-lasting Graves disease. The CDR3 has 13 residues. The germline V gene has CDR1 MNHEY and CDR2 SMNVEV (reference sequence). Trimming removed 6 bases from V and 4 bases from J; junction bases left unmatched: 5. Concerning this clonotype: The target antigen is unknown.

Noted time point: persistent/refractory GD, antithyroid drugs over 5 years with positive TRAb. The TCR library used RNA extracted from PBMCs. American Thyroid Association guidelines served as the basis for diagnosing Graves' disease. Investigators prepared the TCR beta libraries by applying iRepertoire HTBI primers and Arm-PCR of CDR3 regions. TCRdb passed the multiplex PCR reads through MiXCR, listing each CDR3 protein once. The data show 350,000 to 450,000 distinct CDR3 sequences, with approximately 23% seen just once and about 27% held by the top ten. Study-level findings and limits: Under persistent disease, TRBV28, TRBJ1-2 and TRBJ2-5 were used preferentially. Accuracy could have been hurt by small sample size.

This receptor was identified in a woman between 35 and 50 years old with Graves disease. The chain carries TRBV27 and TRBJ2-7; 8 nucleotides line up with TRBD2. The specimen comprised peripheral blood mononuclear cells (PBMCs), sampled when the disease was refractory, from a patient treated with antithyroid drugs. The CDR3 nucleotides read TGTGCCAGCAGCTTAGCGGGACGGTACGAGCAGTACTTC. The encoded protein is CASSLAGRYEQYF.